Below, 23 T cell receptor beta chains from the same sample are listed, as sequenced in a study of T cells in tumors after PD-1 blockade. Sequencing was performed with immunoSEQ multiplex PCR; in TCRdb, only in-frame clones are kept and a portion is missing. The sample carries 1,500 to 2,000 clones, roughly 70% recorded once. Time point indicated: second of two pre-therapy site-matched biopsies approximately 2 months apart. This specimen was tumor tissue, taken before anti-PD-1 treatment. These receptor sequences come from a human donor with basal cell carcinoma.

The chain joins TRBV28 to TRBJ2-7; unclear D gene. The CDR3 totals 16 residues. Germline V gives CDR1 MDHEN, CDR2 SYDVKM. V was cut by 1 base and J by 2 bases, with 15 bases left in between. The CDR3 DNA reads TGTGCCAGCAGTTTATATCCCCCCACTATCACCTACGAGCAGTACTTC. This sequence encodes CASSLYPPTITYEQYF.

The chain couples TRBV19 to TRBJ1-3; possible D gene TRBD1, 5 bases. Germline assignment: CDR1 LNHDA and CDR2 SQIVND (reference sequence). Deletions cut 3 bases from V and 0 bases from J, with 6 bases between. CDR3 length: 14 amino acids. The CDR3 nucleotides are TGTGCCAGTAGTATCGACAGCTCTGGAAACACCATATATTTT. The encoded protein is CASSIDSSGNTIYF.

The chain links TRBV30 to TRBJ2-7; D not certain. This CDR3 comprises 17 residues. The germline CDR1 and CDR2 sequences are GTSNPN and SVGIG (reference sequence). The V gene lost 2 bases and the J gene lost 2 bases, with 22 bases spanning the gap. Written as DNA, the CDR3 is TGTGCCTGGAGTAGCACTAACATTGTCGACGGGCCCTACGAGCAGTACTTC. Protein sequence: CAWSSTNIVDGPYEQYF.

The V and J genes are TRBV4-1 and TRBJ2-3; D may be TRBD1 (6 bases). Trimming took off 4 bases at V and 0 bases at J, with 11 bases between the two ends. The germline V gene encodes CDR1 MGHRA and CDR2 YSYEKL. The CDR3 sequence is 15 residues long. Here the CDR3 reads CASSLQGVSTDTQYF. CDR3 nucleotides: TGCGCCAGCAGCCTACAGGGAGTGAGCACAGATACGCAGTATTTT.

Written as DNA, the CDR3 is TGTGCCAGCAGTTTGACAGGGGACTATGGCTACACCTTC. Translating it yields CASSLTGDYGYTF. The rearrangement joins TRBV6-5 to TRBJ1-2; 8 bases are a match to TRBD1. The germline gives CDR1 MNHEY, CDR2 SVGAGI. Trimming removed 4 bases from V and 3 bases from J; junction bases left unmatched: 1. CDR3 length: 13 residues.

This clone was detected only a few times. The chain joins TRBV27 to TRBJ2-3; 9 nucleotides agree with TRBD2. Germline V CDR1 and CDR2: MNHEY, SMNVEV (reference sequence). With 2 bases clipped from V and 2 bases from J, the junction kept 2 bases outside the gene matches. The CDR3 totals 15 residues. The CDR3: CASSLERGVTDTQYF. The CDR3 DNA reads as TGTGCCAGCAGTTTAGAGCGGGGGGTCACAGATACGCAGTATTTT.

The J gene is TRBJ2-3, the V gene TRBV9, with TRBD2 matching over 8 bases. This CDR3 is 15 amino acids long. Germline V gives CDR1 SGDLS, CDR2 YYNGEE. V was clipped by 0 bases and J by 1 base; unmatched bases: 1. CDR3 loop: CASSVDGGGTDTQYF. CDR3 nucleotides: TGTGCCAGCAGCGTAGACGGGGGGGGCACAGATACGCAGTATTTT.

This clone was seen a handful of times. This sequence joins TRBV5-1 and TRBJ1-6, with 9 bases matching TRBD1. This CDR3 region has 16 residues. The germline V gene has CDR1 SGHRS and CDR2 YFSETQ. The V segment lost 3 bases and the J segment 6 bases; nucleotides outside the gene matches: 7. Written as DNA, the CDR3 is TGCGCCAGCAGCTCCGGGACAGGGCGCCTTAATTCACCCCTCCACTTT. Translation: CASSSGTGRLNSPLHF. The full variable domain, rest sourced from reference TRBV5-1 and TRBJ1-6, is KAGVTQTPRYLIKTRGQQVTLSCSPISGHRSVSWYQQTPGQGLQFLFEYFSETQRNKGNFPGRFSGRQFSNSRSEMNVSTLELGDSALYLCASSSGTGRLNSPLHFGNGTRLTVT.

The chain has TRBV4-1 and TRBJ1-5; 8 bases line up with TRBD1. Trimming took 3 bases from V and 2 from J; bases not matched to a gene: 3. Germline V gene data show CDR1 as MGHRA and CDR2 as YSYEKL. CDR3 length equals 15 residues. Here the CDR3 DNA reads TGCGCCAGCAGCCAGGAGGACAGGGGCAATCAGCCCCAGCATTTT. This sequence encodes CASSQEDRGNQPQHF.

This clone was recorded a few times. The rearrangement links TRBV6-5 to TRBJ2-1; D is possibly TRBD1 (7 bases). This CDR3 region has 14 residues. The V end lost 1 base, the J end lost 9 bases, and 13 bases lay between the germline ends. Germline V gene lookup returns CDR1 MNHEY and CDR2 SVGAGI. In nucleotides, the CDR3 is TGTGCCAGCAGTTACTATGGACAGGAGGGTGAGCAGTTCTTC. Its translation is CASSYYGQEGEQFF.

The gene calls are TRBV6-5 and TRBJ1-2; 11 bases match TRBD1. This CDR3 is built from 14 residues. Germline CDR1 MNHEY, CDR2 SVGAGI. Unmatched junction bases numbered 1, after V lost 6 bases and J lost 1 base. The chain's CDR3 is CASRDRGLNYGYTF. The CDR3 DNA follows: TGTGCCAGCAGGGACAGGGGGCTTAACTATGGCTACACCTTC.

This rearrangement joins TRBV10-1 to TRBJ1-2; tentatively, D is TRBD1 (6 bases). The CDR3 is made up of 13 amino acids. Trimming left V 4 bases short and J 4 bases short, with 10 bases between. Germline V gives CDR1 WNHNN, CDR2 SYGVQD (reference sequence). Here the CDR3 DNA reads TGCGCCAGCAGTGTACAGGGTCGCTATGGCTACACCTTC. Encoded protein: CASSVQGRYGYTF.

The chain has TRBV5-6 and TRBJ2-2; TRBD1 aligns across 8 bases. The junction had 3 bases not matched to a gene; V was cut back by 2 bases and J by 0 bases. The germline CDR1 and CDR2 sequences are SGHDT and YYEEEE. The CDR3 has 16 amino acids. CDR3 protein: CASSFKQGANTGELFF. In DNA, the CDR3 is TGTGCCAGCAGCTTCAAACAGGGGGCGAACACCGGGGAGCTGTTTTTT.

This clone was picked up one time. CDR3 DNA sequence: TGTGCCAGTAGTATAACCGGGACAGGGATCTATGGCTACACCTTC. Its protein product is CASSITGTGIYGYTF. V is TRBV19 and J is TRBJ1-2; 9 bases map to TRBD1. The CDR3 is 15 residues long. Germline V gene data show CDR1 as LNHDA and CDR2 as SQIVND (reference sequence). Trimming took 2 bases from V and 4 from J; bases not matched to a gene: 5.

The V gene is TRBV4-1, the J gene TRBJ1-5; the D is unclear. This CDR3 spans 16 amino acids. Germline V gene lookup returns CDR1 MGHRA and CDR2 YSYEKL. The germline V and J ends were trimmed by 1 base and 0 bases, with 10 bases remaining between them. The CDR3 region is CASSQASGNSNQPQHF. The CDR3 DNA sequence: TGCGCCAGCAGCCAAGCGTCGGGAAATAGCAATCAGCCCCAGCATTTT.

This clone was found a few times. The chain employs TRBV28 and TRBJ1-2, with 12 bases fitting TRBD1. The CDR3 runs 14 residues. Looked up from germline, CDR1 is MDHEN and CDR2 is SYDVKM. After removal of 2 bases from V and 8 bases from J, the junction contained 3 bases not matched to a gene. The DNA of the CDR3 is TGTGCCAGCAGTTTAGGGACAGGGGGCTTGGGCTACACCTTC. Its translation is CASSLGTGGLGYTF.

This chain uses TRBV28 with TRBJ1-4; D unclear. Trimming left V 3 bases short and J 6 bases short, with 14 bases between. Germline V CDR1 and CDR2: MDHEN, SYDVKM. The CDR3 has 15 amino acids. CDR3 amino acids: CASSFAAEDHEKLFF. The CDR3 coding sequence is TGTGCCAGCAGTTTTGCGGCCGAGGATCATGAAAAACTGTTTTTT.

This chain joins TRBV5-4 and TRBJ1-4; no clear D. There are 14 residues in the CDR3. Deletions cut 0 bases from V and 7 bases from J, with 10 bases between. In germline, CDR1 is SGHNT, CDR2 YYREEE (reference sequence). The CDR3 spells CASSLDPGSEKLFF. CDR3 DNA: TGTGCCAGCAGCTTGGACCCGGGGAGTGAAAAACTGTTTTTT.

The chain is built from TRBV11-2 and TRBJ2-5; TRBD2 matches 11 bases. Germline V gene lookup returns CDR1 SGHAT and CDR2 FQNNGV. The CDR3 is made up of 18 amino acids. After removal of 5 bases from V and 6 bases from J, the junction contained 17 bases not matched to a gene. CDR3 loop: CASSPFRTNSGGAKTQYF. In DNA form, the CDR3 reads TGTGCCAGCAGCCCATTCCGGACAAATAGCGGGGGGGCGAAGACCCAGTACTTC.

Here the CDR3 reads CASSVATSGSYEQYF. For the CDR3, the DNA is TGTGCCAGCAGCGTAGCGACTAGCGGGTCCTACGAGCAGTACTTC. The genes are TRBV9 and TRBJ2-7; 10 bases map to TRBD2. Germline values: CDR1 SGDLS, CDR2 YYNGEE. Unmatched junction bases numbered 1, after V lost 0 bases and J lost 1 base. There are 15 residues in the CDR3.

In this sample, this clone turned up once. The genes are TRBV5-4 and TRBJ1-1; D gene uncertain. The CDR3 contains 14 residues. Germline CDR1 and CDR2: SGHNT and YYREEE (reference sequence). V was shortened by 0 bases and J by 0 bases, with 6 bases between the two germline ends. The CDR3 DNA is TGTGCCAGCAGCTTGGCCAGATTGAACACTGAAGCTTTCTTT. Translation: CASSLARLNTEAFF. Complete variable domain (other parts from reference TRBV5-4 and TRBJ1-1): ETGVTQSPTHLIKTRGQQVTLRCSSQSGHNTVSWYQQALGQGPQFIFQYYREEENGRGNFPPRFSGLQFPNYSSELNVNALELDDSALYLCASSLARLNTEAFFGQGTRLTVV.

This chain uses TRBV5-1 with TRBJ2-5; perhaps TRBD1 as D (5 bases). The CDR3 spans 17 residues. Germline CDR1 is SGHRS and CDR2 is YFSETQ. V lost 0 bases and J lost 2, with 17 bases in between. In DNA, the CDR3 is TGCGCCAGCAGCTTGGAAGGCAGGGCTGGGTCTCAAGAGACCCAGTACTTC. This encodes CASSLEGRAGSQETQYF.

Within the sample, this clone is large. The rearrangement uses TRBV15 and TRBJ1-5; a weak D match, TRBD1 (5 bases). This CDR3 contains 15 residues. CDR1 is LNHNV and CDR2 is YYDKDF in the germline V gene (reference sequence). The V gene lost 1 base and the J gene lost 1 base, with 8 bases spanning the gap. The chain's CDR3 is CATSRARDSNQPQHF. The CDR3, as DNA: TGTGCCACCAGCAGAGCCCGGGACAGCAATCAGCCCCAGCATTTT. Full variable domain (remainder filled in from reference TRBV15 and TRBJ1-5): DAMVIQNPRYQVTQFGKPVTLSCSQTLNHNVMYWYQQKSSQAPKLLFHYYDKDFNNEADTPDNFQSRRPNTSFCFLDIRSPGLGDTAMYLCATSRARDSNQPQHFGDGTRLSIL.